At least ten counts were recorded for the clone carrying this T cell receptor (beta chain). The antigen is not known. V was pared by 0 bases and J by 12 bases, with 11 bases of the junction left unmatched. CDR1 PRHDT and CDR2 FYEKMQ come from the germline V gene (reference sequence). This CDR3 is 15 amino acids long. The data originate from a study of T cells in Graves' hyperthyroidism and ophthalmopathy. As for the study in general: Peripheral blood samples were taken at initial diagnosis, prior to any treatment. Study findings and constraints: Most clonotypes expanded in thyroid above 0.001 were likewise present in blood.

When ophthalmopathy did not progress within 18 months, Graves' hyperthyroidism was considered stable. Template material for amplifying TCR beta CDR3 regions consisted of RNA transcripts. A set of HTBI primers served as the primers for a first-round RT-PCR of the TCR CDR3. Using its own MiXCR run on the multiplex PCR reads, TCRdb lists one record per CDR3 protein. Here the sample spans a few hundred thousand distinct CDR3 sequences, approximately 14% being singletons. Sequenced material: blood. The sequence was obtained from a woman aged 25 to 39 with Graves' hyperthyroidism. V gene TRBV13 combines with J gene TRBJ2-1, with TRBD2 matching 7 bases. The CDR3: CASSLGAEREYVQFF. The CDR3 DNA reads as TGTGCCAGCAGCTTAGGAGCGGAGCGGGAATACGTGCAGTTCTTC.